The 7 T cell receptor beta chains listed next were all sequenced from one sample in a study of T cells after yellow fever vaccination. From the 5' RACE reads, TCRdb called clonotypes with MiXCR, one entry per CDR3 protein. The sample consists of about 370,000 distinct CDR3 sequences, about 9.9% of them appearing once. Sequencing was performed on PBMCs, taken on the day of the first yellow fever vaccination. The source of these receptors is a young man who received the YFV17D yellow fever vaccine.

A few counts support this clonotype. The chain employs TRBV6-2 or TRBV6-3 and TRBJ2-3; D possibly matches TRBD1 or TRBD2 (6 bases each). V was shortened by 6 bases and J by 2 bases, with 18 bases between the two germline ends. The CDR3 contains 16 residues. Per germline, CDR1 MNHEY and CDR2 SVGEGT. The CDR3 nucleotides are TGTGCCAGCAGCTCCCCCGTGGGGGGCTTCACAGATACGCAGTATTTT. Translated, it gives CASSSPVGGFTDTQYF.

This chain uses TRBV3-1 with TRBJ2-7; 9 nucleotides match TRBD1. The V and J ends lost 0 bases and 6 bases, in that order; junction bases with no gene match: 6. Germline V lookup: CDR1 LGHDT, CDR2 YNNKEL (reference sequence). This CDR3 is built from 15 residues. CDR3: CASSQELDRGSEQYF. In nucleotides, the CDR3 is TGTGCCAGCAGCCAAGAGCTGGACAGGGGAAGCGAGCAGTACTTC.

The chain is built from TRBV29-1 and TRBJ2-2; weak D call: TRBD1 (6 bases). The CDR3 totals 13 residues. The germline CDR1 and CDR2 sequences are SQVTM and ANQGSEA. V shed 4 bases and J shed 3 bases, with 9 bases lying between them. The CDR3 DNA sequence: TGCAGCGTTGCCAGGGGAGACACCGGGGAGCTGTTTTTT. This translates into CSVARGDTGELFF.

This clonotype was observed a handful of times. The CDR3 reads CASSFQRGGGETQYF. The DNA of the CDR3 is TGTGCCAGCAGCTTTCAGCGGGGGGGAGGAGAGACCCAGTACTTC. J is TRBJ2-5 and V is TRBV7-2, with TRBD2 matching 10 bases. V lost 3 bases, J lost 4 bases, and 5 bases stayed unmatched. The CDR3 is made up of 15 amino acids. Germline V gene data show CDR1 as SGHTA and CDR2 as FQGNSA.

This clonotype was observed a few times. This rearrangement joins TRBV5-1 to TRBJ2-7; 14 bases map to TRBD2. Germline V gene data show CDR1 as SGHRS and CDR2 as YFSETQ. With V trimmed by 3 bases and J by 1 base, 3 bases remained unmatched. The CDR3 spans 16 residues. The CDR3: CASSYGLAGGSYEQYF. CDR3 DNA: TGCGCCAGCAGCTACGGACTAGCGGGGGGTTCCTACGAGCAGTACTTC.

This clonotype was detected ten times or more. The chain combines TRBV20-1 with TRBJ2-7; 10 bases are a match to TRBD1. The CDR3 covers 13 residues. From germline, CDR1 is DFQATT and CDR2 SNEGSKA (reference sequence). V dropped 6 bases and J dropped 3; count of bases not matched to a gene: 5. CDR3 sequence reads: CSAIRTGGYEQYV. The CDR3 DNA follows: TGCAGTGCCATCAGGACAGGGGGCTACGAGCAGTACGTC.

This clonotype was observed a handful of times. The rearrangement joins TRBV5-6 to TRBJ1-2; no reliable D call. With 2 bases removed from V and 2 bases from J, the gap between germline ends came to 7 bases. The CDR3 contains 13 residues. Germline-derived CDR1 and CDR2 are SGHDT and YYEEEE. The CDR3 DNA sequence: TGTGCCAGCAGCTTCGGGAAAAACTATGGCTACACCTTC. Translation gives CASSFGKNYGYTF. The full variable domain, completed using reference TRBV5-6 and TRBJ1-2, is DAGVTQSPTHLIKTRGQQVTLRCSPKSGHDTVSWYQQALGQGPQFIFQYYEEEERQRGNFPDRFSGHQFPNYSSELNVNALLLGDSALYLCASSFGKNYGYTFGSGTRLTVV.